Only a few counts were recorded for the clone carrying this TCR beta chain. Categorization into cohorts depended on clinical history that participants reported. Cohort 3 recovered donors had two negative PCRs, clearance, or symptom resolution. This specimen comes from a study of blood T cell repertoires in COVID-19. Looking at the study overall: In each case, the material was cDNA or gDNA derived from T cells, B-cell-depleted T cells, or PBMCs.

Libraries were prepared by immunoSEQ multiplex PCR; TCRdb keeps only in-frame clonotypes and omits some of them. The data show 250,000 to 300,000 clones, around 90% seen once. The length of the CDR3 is 15 residues. Germline CDR1 and CDR2: SGHAT and FQNNGV. The trim removed 5 bases at V and 3 bases at J, leaving 5 bases unmatched. What was sequenced was PBMCs or T cells enriched from blood (not recorded which). The TCR originated in a woman aged 25 to 39 who had recovered from COVID-19. V gene TRBV11-2 combines with J gene TRBJ2-2; the match to TRBD1 covers 8 bases. Written as DNA, the CDR3 is TGTGCCAGCAGCCTCAGGACAGGGCACACCGGGGAGCTGTTTTTT. Translated: CASSLRTGHTGELFF.